One and the same sample provided the 32 T cell receptor beta chains below, sequenced in a study of cytomegalovirus exposure and HLA in healthy donors. The PCR had 60 Vbeta and 13 Jbeta primers. Profiled with immunoSEQ multiplex PCR; TCRdb holds only in-frame clones, not every one. The sample includes some 94,000 clones, roughly 69% of them seen just once. The sequencing input was PBMCs. The source is a man aged 45 to 65 in good health and CMV-seronegative.

The V call is TRBV5-1, the J call TRBJ2-1; D might be TRBD1 (6 bases). In germline, CDR1 is SGHRS, CDR2 YFSETQ. V was shortened by 2 bases and J by 2 bases, with 11 bases between the two germline ends. This CDR3 is 15 amino acids long. DNA of the CDR3: TGCGCCAGCAGCTTACGGACAGTTACCTACAATGAGCAGTTCTTC. Translating it yields CASSLRTVTYNEQFF. The complete variable domain, with remaining parts taken from reference TRBV5-1 and TRBJ2-1, reads KAGVTQTPRYLIKTRGQQVTLSCSPISGHRSVSWYQQTPGQGLQFLFEYFSETQRNKGNFPGRFSGRQFSNSRSEMNVSTLELGDSALYLCASSLRTVTYNEQFFGPGTRLTVL.

This clone was counted between two and nine times. The gene calls are TRBV5-1 and TRBJ1-2, with 7 bases aligning to TRBD1. Germline-derived CDR1 and CDR2 are SGHRS and YFSETQ. The CDR3 runs to 17 residues. The trim removed 6 bases at V and 2 bases at J, leaving 16 bases unmatched. CDR3 sequence: CASTLNPDRAPNYGYTF. The CDR3 nucleotides are TGCGCCAGCACCCTAAACCCTGACAGGGCACCGAACTATGGCTACACCTTC. Full variable domain (missing parts from reference TRBV5-1 and TRBJ1-2): KAGVTQTPRYLIKTRGQQVTLSCSPISGHRSVSWYQQTPGQGLQFLFEYFSETQRNKGNFPGRFSGRQFSNSRSEMNVSTLELGDSALYLCASTLNPDRAPNYGYTFGSGTRLTVV.

The chain joins TRBV7-8 to TRBJ1-1; D gene unclear. Trimming removed 4 bases at V and 0 bases at J, with 6 bases between. Germline CDR1 is SGHVS and CDR2 is FQNEAQ. The CDR3 runs 13 residues. The CDR3 loop reads CASSSRLNTEAFF. The CDR3, as DNA: TGTGCCAGCAGCTCCAGGTTGAACACTGAAGCTTTCTTT.

The chain uses TRBV30 and TRBJ2-7; 7 bases are a match to TRBD1. Germline CDR1 is GTSNPN and CDR2 is SVGIG (reference sequence). The junction had 3 bases not matched to a gene; V was cut back by 2 bases and J by 5 bases. The CDR3 runs to 12 residues. CDR3 nucleotide sequence: TGTGCCTGGAGTAGGGACAGACACGAGCAGTACGTC. Encoded protein: CAWSRDRHEQYV.

This rearrangement joins TRBV7-3 to TRBJ1-1; tentative D call: TRBD1 (5 bases). Trimming left V 6 bases short and J 3 bases short, with 11 bases between. The CDR3 is 13 amino acids. Germline assignment: CDR1 SGHTA and CDR2 FQGTGA. For the CDR3, the DNA is TGTGCCAGCAGTCGGACATCCGACACTGAAGCTTTCTTT. It yields the protein CASSRTSDTEAFF. Looking up the rest from reference TRBV7-3 and TRBJ1-1 gives the full variable domain: GAGVSQTPSNKVTEKGKYVELRCDPISGHTALYWYRQSLGQGPEFLIYFQGTGAADDSGLPNDRFFAVRPEGSVSTLKIQRTERGDSAVYLCASSRTSDTEAFFGQGTRLTVV.

The genes are TRBV9 and TRBJ1-4, with D maybe TRBD1 (5 bases). The CDR3 consists of 14 residues. In germline, CDR1 is SGDLS, CDR2 YYNGEE. V was cut by 3 bases and J by 5 bases, with 11 bases left in between. The CDR3 loop reads CASSESDTNEKLFF. DNA for the CDR3: TGTGCCAGCAGCGAATCGGACACCAATGAAAAACTGTTTTTT.

This clone was counted between two and nine times. This sequence joins TRBV29-1 and TRBJ2-3; 9 nucleotides match TRBD2. CDR1 is SQVTM and CDR2 is ANQGSEA in the germline V gene. The CDR3 sequence is 14 residues long. V dropped 5 bases and J dropped 3; count of bases not matched to a gene: 6. The CDR3 nucleotides are TGCAGCGTTCGGGCTAGCGGGGTAACAGATACGCAGTATTTT. Translated, it gives CSVRASGVTDTQYF.

This chain uses TRBV5-1 with TRBJ1-4; D remains ambiguous. V lost 0 bases, J lost 4 bases, and 7 bases lay in between. There are 14 residues in the CDR3. The germline V gene encodes CDR1 SGHRS and CDR2 YFSETQ. The CDR3 spells CASSLAGRNEKLFF. The CDR3 region has the DNA TGCGCCAGCAGCTTGGCCGGTCGTAATGAAAAACTGTTTTTT.

Here the CDR3 DNA reads TGTGCCAGCAGCCCTCCGGGGGGGATAGATACGCAGTATTTT. Encoded protein: CASSPPGGIDTQYF. The rearrangement uses TRBV7-3 and TRBJ2-3; 8 bases fit TRBD2. V was clipped by 5 bases and J by 5 bases; unmatched bases: 6. The germline V gene encodes CDR1 SGHTA and CDR2 FQGTGA. CDR3 length: 14 amino acids.

Concerning this clone itself: Additional DNA sequences in this sample encode the identical CDR3. V is TRBV28 and J is TRBJ1-2; D is possibly TRBD1 (5 bases). V was clipped by 3 bases and J by 5 bases, with 7 bases between them. The CDR3 is 12 residues long. Per germline, CDR1 MDHEN and CDR2 SYDVKM. The CDR3 DNA is TGTGCCAGCAGTTTGTCAGGGTATGGCTACACCTTC. Its translation is CASSLSGYGYTF.

This clone was observed a handful of times. The V and J genes are TRBV11-3 and TRBJ1-2; D is uncertain. Per the germline V gene, CDR1 is SGHNT and CDR2 is YENEEA. Deletions cut 5 bases from V and 0 bases from J, with 16 bases between. CDR3 length: 16 residues. CDR3 loop: CASSPSGLRANYGYTF. Written as DNA, the CDR3 is TGTGCCAGCAGCCCATCGGGATTACGAGCTAACTATGGCTACACCTTC. Based on the CDR3 plus reference TRBV11-3 and TRBJ1-2, the full variable domain is EAGVVQSPRYKIIEKKQPVAFWCNPISGHNTLYWYLQNLGQGPELLIRYENEEAVDDSQLPKDRFSAERLKGVDSTLKIQPAELGDSAVYLCASSPSGLRANYGYTFGSGTRLTVV.

The V and J genes are TRBV5-8 and TRBJ2-5; TRBD1 aligns across 11 bases. Trimming took 4 bases from V and 5 from J; bases not matched to a gene: 16. Per germline, CDR1 SGHTS and CDR2 YDEGEE. The CDR3 runs to 18 residues. The CDR3 DNA reads as TGTGCCAGCAGCCTCCGGACAGGGGGCTACCCCCAAGGGGAGACCCAGTACTTC. Its translation is CASSLRTGGYPQGETQYF.

The rearrangement links TRBV2 to TRBJ1-5, with 7 bases lining up with TRBD1. Per the germline V gene, CDR1 is SNHLY and CDR2 is FYNNEI. The ends lost 2 bases at V and 5 bases at J; junction bases unmatched: 3. The CDR3 length is 14 residues. The DNA for the CDR3 is TGTGCCAGCAGTGAATGGGACAGCTATCAGCCCCAGCATTTT. It codes for CASSEWDSYQPQHF.

The CDR3 spells CASSTTGGNQPQHF. The CDR3 DNA is TGTGCCAGCAGCACTACAGGGGGCAATCAGCCCCAGCATTTT. The rearrangement links TRBV7-8 to TRBJ1-5; TRBD1 matches at 7 bases. Losses at the gene ends were 5 bases for V and 2 bases for J; bases not matched to a gene: 3. This CDR3 contains 14 residues. Germline CDR1 and CDR2: SGHVS and FQNEAQ.

The V call is TRBV29-1, the J call TRBJ2-3; D unresolved. This CDR3 is 11 amino acids long. The V end lost 4 bases, the J end lost 6 bases, and 8 bases lay between the germline ends. Looked up from germline, CDR1 is SQVTM and CDR2 is ANQGSEA. CDR3 sequence reads: CSVGAVDTQYF. In DNA, the CDR3 is TGCAGCGTTGGTGCAGTGGATACGCAGTATTTT.

The chain links TRBV10-3 to TRBJ1-6; D is perhaps TRBD1 (6 bases). The V gene's germline CDR1 is ENHRY and CDR2 SYGVKD. V lost 2 bases and J lost 7, with 9 bases in between. CDR3 length: 14 residues. The CDR3 DNA reads TGTGCCATCAGTGAGAACAGGGCGAATTCACCCCTCCACTTT. Protein sequence: CAISENRANSPLHF.

The chain uses TRBV2 and TRBJ2-7; D is unclear. The ends were cut back, 3 bases at V and 6 bases at J, with 9 bases in the middle. The CDR3 spans 12 residues. Germline CDR1 is SNHLY and CDR2 is FYNNEI. CDR3 residues: CASSERLAEQYF. CDR3 coding DNA: TGTGCCAGCAGTGAGCGTCTCGCCGAGCAGTACTTC.

The chain has TRBV11-3 and TRBJ2-1; 9 bases line up with TRBD1. The CDR3 is made up of 15 amino acids. The V gene's germline CDR1 is SGHNT and CDR2 YENEEA. With 5 bases clipped from V and 6 bases from J, the junction kept 8 bases outside the gene matches. The CDR3 region is CASSPYWTGANEQFF. The CDR3 DNA follows: TGTGCCAGCAGCCCTTATTGGACAGGGGCCAATGAGCAGTTCTTC.

J is TRBJ1-1 and V is TRBV19; unclear D gene. The V gene lost 6 bases and the J gene lost 1 base, with 9 bases spanning the gap. This CDR3 region has 13 residues. The germline gives CDR1 LNHDA, CDR2 SQIVND (reference sequence). The CDR3 bases are TGTGCCAGTAGCTTTACACCGAACACTGAAGCTTTCTTT. It codes for CASSFTPNTEAFF.

The chain has TRBV5-6 and TRBJ2-1; D is unclear. The CDR3 runs to 12 residues. CDR1 is SGHDT, CDR2 YYEEEE, per germline. V was trimmed by 0 bases and J by 9 bases, leaving 7 bases between them. CDR3 DNA sequence: TGTGCCAGCAGCTTGGCTAACGGTGAGCAGTTCTTC. This encodes CASSLANGEQFF.

The chain couples TRBV4-2 to TRBJ2-1, with 11 bases that match TRBD1. The germline CDR1 and CDR2 sequences are LGHNA and YNFKEQ. This CDR3 comprises 16 residues. With V trimmed by 4 bases and J by 8 bases, 10 bases remained unmatched. The CDR3 sequence is CASSLGQGATSDEQFF. The CDR3 bases are TGTGCCAGCAGCCTCGGACAGGGGGCGACTAGCGATGAGCAGTTCTTC.

The chain joins TRBV18 to TRBJ2-1; 8 nucleotides line up with TRBD1. Germline values: CDR1 KGHSH, CDR2 LQKENI. Losses at the gene ends were 3 bases for V and 5 bases for J; bases not matched to a gene: 6. The CDR3 contains 15 residues. The DNA of the CDR3 is TGTGCCAGCTCACCTGGACAGGGTTCCAACAATGAGCAGTTCTTC. Its protein is CASSPGQGSNNEQFF.

The gene calls are TRBV6-1 and TRBJ2-1; 9 positions agree with TRBD2. The CDR3 is 15 amino acids. CDR1 is MNHNS, CDR2 SASEGT, per germline. Trimming removed 2 bases from V and 1 base from J; junction bases left unmatched: 0. CDR3 DNA: TGTGCCAGCAGTGAACTAGCGGGGTCCTACAATGAGCAGTTCTTC. Translation gives CASSELAGSYNEQFF.

This chain joins TRBV5-6 and TRBJ1-5, with 8 bases matching TRBD1. V trimming: 2 bases; J trimming: 1 base; junction bases outside the gene matches: 2. The CDR3 sequence is 15 residues long. CDR1 is SGHDT and CDR2 is YYEEEE in the germline V gene. DNA of the CDR3: TGTGCCAGCAGCTTTTGGGACAGGAGCAATCAGCCCCAGCATTTT. Its translation: CASSFWDRSNQPQHF.

This clone was detected once. This chain joins TRBV4-1 and TRBJ2-3, with 7 bases that match TRBD1. Trimming took 0 bases from V and 0 from J; bases not matched to a gene: 6. CDR1 is MGHRA, CDR2 YSYEKL, per germline. CDR3 length: 17 amino acids. In DNA, the CDR3 is TGCGCCAGCAGCCAAGAATGGACAGGAGGTAGCACAGATACGCAGTATTTT. Translated: CASSQEWTGGSTDTQYF.

The rearrangement joins TRBV6-5 to TRBJ2-1; possibly TRBD1 for D (6 bases). The length of the CDR3 is 14 residues. V lost 6 bases and J 10 bases, leaving 19 bases between the germline ends. Germline V gene lookup returns CDR1 MNHEY and CDR2 SVGAGI. CDR3 sequence (DNA): TGTGCCAGCAGAAACAGGGCTGGGGCTAGGGAGCAGTTCTTC. It translates to CASRNRAGAREQFF.

This chain joins TRBV7-6 and TRBJ2-1; D is undetermined. Germline V gene lookup returns CDR1 SGHVS and CDR2 FNYEAQ. The CDR3 is 13 residues long. V was shortened by 1 base and J by 6 bases, with 7 bases between the two germline ends. This chain's CDR3 is CASSLELLNEQFF. CDR3 sequence (DNA): TGTGCCAGCAGCTTAGAACTTCTCAATGAGCAGTTCTTC. Supplemented by reference TRBV7-6 and TRBJ2-1, the full variable domain reads GAGVSQSPRYKVTKRGQDVALRCDPISGHVSLYWYRQALGQGPEFLTYFNYEAQQDKSGLPNDRFSAERPEGSISTLTIQRTEQRDSAMYRCASSLELLNEQFFGPGTRLTVL.

This chain links TRBV2 with TRBJ1-5; TRBD1 matches at 9 bases. The V gene's germline CDR1 is SNHLY and CDR2 FYNNEI. The CDR3 length is 17 residues. CDR3 region: CASVRDRAAYSNQPQHF. In nucleotides, the CDR3 is TGTGCTTCTGTCCGGGACAGGGCGGCCTATAGCAATCAGCCCCAGCATTTT. The full variable domain, its missing parts supplied by reference TRBV2 and TRBJ1-5, is EPEVTQTPSHQVTQMGQEVILRCVPISNHLYFYWYRQILGQKVEFLVSFYNNEISEKSEIFDDQFSVERPDGSNFTLKIRSTKLEDSAMYFCASVRDRAAYSNQPQHFGDGTRLSIL.

This clone has just one count. V and J are TRBV27 and TRBJ1-1, with TRBD1 as a possible D gene (5 bases). Trimming shortened V by 4 bases and J by 2 bases, and 8 bases separated the two germline ends. This CDR3 is built from 13 residues. Looked up from germline, CDR1 is MNHEY and CDR2 is SMNVEV (reference sequence). CDR3 nucleotide sequence: TGTGCCAGCAGTTATCAGGGAAACACTGAAGCTTTCTTT. Protein product: CASSYQGNTEAFF.

The V and J genes are TRBV2 and TRBJ2-3; TRBD2 matches at 12 bases. The CDR3 spans 18 residues. J gave up 1 base and V 6 bases, and 11 bases lay outside the gene matches. In germline, CDR1 is SNHLY, CDR2 FYNNEI. CDR3 sequence: CASRTLAGGLPRTDTQYF. The CDR3 DNA sequence: TGTGCCAGCAGGACCCTAGCGGGGGGGCTACCTCGCACAGATACGCAGTATTTT.

The rearrangement links TRBV4-2 to TRBJ2-7, with 12 bases that match TRBD2. CDR1 and CDR2 (germline): LGHNA, YNFKEQ. The CDR3 sequence is 18 residues long. V gave up 0 bases and J gave up 3 bases; unmatched junction bases: 9. CDR3 loop: CASSQDLRTSGALYEQYF. CDR3 DNA sequence: TGTGCCAGCAGCCAAGATCTCCGGACTAGCGGGGCCCTCTACGAGCAGTACTTC.

This chain connects TRBV9 to TRBJ2-1, with a tentative D call TRBD2 (5 bases). V gave up 2 bases and J gave up 4 bases, with 13 bases separating them. The length of the CDR3 is 15 residues. The germline V gene encodes CDR1 SGDLS and CDR2 YYNGEE. The CDR3 nucleotides are TGTGCCAGCAGCGTGTTAAGCGGTACTTACAATGAGCAGTTCTTC. Amino acids: CASSVLSGTYNEQFF.